The rows below give T cell receptor beta chains drawn from one sample of a study of cytomegalovirus exposure and HLA in healthy donors. The table came from immunoSEQ multiplex PCR; TCRdb's copy has only in-frame clones and leaves some out. The table includes 90,000 or so clones, roughly 82% detected once. The sequenced sample consisted of PBMCs. These receptors were taken from a man aged 25 to 45 in good health and CMV-seropositive. Both conserved end residues are part of each CDR3. The D gene is left open where the match is weak. The size entry is marked missing in some rows and otherwise reads once, few, many or a size class.

>TRBV5-1|-|TRBJ1-1|-
CASSLLPGHSNTEAFF
TGCGCCAGCAGCTTGCTTCCCGGACATTCGAACACTGAAGCTTTCTTT
>TRBV11-2|-|TRBJ1-2|TRBD1
CASSPGTGPYGYTF
TGTGCCAGCAGCCCAGGGACAGGACCGTATGGCTACACCTTC
>TRBV6-6|few|TRBJ2-3|-
CASSSNREPDTQYF
TGTGCCAGCAGTTCGAACCGGGAACCAGATACGCAGTATTTT
>TRBV4-3|-|TRBJ2-2|-
CASSQKSTGTGELFF
TGCGCCAGCAGCCAAAAGTCTACAGGCACCGGGGAGCTGTTTTTT
>TRBV28|-|TRBJ1-2|-
CASSWAAGAHGYTF
TGTGCCAGCAGTTGGGCGGCAGGGGCACACGGCTACACCTTC
>TRBV28|-|TRBJ2-2|TRBD2
CASSATSGNTGELFF
TGTGCCAGCAGCGCGACTAGCGGAAACACCGGGGAGCTGTTTTTT
>TRBV2|-|TRBJ2-1|-
CASSGVRGGHNEQFF
TGTGCCAGCAGTGGGGTGAGAGGGGGACACAATGAGCAGTTCTTC
>TRBV4-3|-|TRBJ1-2|-
CASSQEAGLYGYTF
TGCGCCAGCAGCCAAGAAGCAGGACTCTATGGCTACACCTTC
>TRBV15|-|TRBJ2-7|-
CATSRPGTNEYEQYF
TGTGCCACCAGCAGACCCGGGACAAACGAGTACGAGCAGTACTTC
>TRBV5-6|-|TRBJ1-2|TRBD1
CASSLLQGDGYTF
TGTGCCAGCAGCTTGCTACAGGGGGATGGCTACACCTTC
>TRBV7-8|-|TRBJ2-2|-
CASSSRSNTGELFF
TGTGCCAGCAGCTCACGGTCGAACACCGGGGAGCTGTTTTTT
>TRBV7-6|-|TRBJ1-1|TRBD1
CASSSTGRAEAFF
TGTGCCAGCAGCTCGACAGGGCGAGCTGAAGCTTTCTTT
>TRBV10-1|-|TRBJ2-7|TRBD2
CASSNHGGLAGSYEQYF
TGCGCCAGCAGTAACCACGGGGGACTAGCGGGGTCCTACGAGCAGTACTTC
>TRBV7-9|-|TRBJ1-2|TRBD1
CSSSSPTGGGYTF
TGTTCCAGCAGCAGCCCAACAGGGGGAGGCTACACCTTC
>TRBV5-1|many|TRBJ1-1|-
CASSSGQPNTEAFF
TGCGCCAGCAGCTCAGGACAGCCGAACACTGAAGCTTTCTTT
>TRBV6-5|few|TRBJ1-1|-
CASSYGSMNTEAFF
TGTGCCAGCAGTTACGGCTCGATGAACACTGAAGCTTTCTTT
>TRBV28|-|TRBJ2-2|-
CASLDRPNTGELFF
TGTGCCAGTCTAGACAGGCCGAACACCGGGGAGCTGTTTTTT
>TRBV13|-|TRBJ1-3|-
CASSLRSSGNTIYF
TGTGCCAGCAGCTTACGGAGCTCTGGAAACACCATATATTTT
>TRBV14|-|TRBJ2-1|-
CASSANSYNEQFF
TGTGCCAGCAGCGCAAACAGCTACAATGAGCAGTTCTTC
>TRBV5-1|-|TRBJ1-1|-
CASSLEGVGGRAEAFF
TGCGCCAGCAGCTTGGAGGGTGTGGGAGGTCGGGCTGAAGCTTTCTTT
>TRBV29-1|-|TRBJ1-4|TRBD1
CSVEGTGTNEKLFF
TGCAGCGTTGAGGGGACAGGAACTAATGAAAAACTGTTTTTT
>TRBV6-5|-|TRBJ2-5|TRBD2
CASSPIAGQETQYF
TGTGCCAGCAGTCCTATAGCGGGCCAAGAGACCCAGTACTTC
>TRBV11-2|-|TRBJ2-7|TRBD2
CASSPQAGDSYEQYF
TGTGCCAGCAGCCCCCAAGCGGGAGACTCCTACGAGCAGTACTTC
>TRBV5-8|-|TRBJ1-1|-
CASNRDNLWEAFF
TGTGCCAGCAACCGGGACAATCTCTGGGAAGCTTTCTTT
>TRBV11-2|-|TRBJ2-7|-
CASSSPYSFTGAVYEQYF
TGTGCCAGCAGCTCCCCCTATTCGTTCACTGGCGCGGTTTACGAGCAGTACTTC
>TRBV7-9|-|TRBJ2-7|-
CASSLPGISSGEQYF
TGTGCCAGCAGCCTCCCCGGGATTAGCTCGGGCGAGCAGTACTTC
>TRBV28|once|TRBJ1-3|-
CASSSYRQSGNTIYF
TGTGCCAGCAGCAGCTACCGACAGTCCGGAAACACCATATATTTT
>TRBV28|-|TRBJ2-7|-
CASGHEQYF
TGTGCCAGCGGGCATGAGCAGTACTTC
>TRBV25-1|-|TRBJ2-1|-
CASSALMEQFF
TGTGCCAGCAGTGCCCTAATGGAGCAGTTCTTC
>TRBV29-1|few|TRBJ2-7|-
CSVASGSYEQYF
TGCAGCGTTGCCTCCGGGAGCTACGAGCAGTACTTC
>TRBV18|-|TRBJ2-7|-
CASSLSTSYEQYF
TGTGCCAGCTCACTTAGTACGAGCTACGAGCAGTACTTC
>TRBV28|-|TRBJ2-7|TRBD2
CASSPRLAGTMGAPYEQYF
TGTGCCAGCAGCCCGAGACTAGCGGGGACAATGGGGGCCCCCTACGAGCAGTACTTC
>TRBV7-6|few|TRBJ1-3|TRBD1
CASSLSPGQYSGNTIYF
TGTGCCAGCAGCTTATCGCCGGGACAGTACTCTGGAAACACCATATATTTT
>TRBV28|-|TRBJ1-1|TRBD1
CASGGTGGLYTEAFF
TGTGCCAGCGGCGGGACAGGGGGCTTGTACACTGAAGCTTTCTTT
>TRBV9|-|TRBJ2-3|-
CASSVASTDTQYF
TGTGCCAGCAGCGTAGCTAGCACAGATACGCAGTATTTT
>TRBV5-1|-|TRBJ2-4|TRBD2
CASFGTSGSGKNIQYF
TGCGCCAGCTTCGGCACTAGCGGGAGTGGCAAAAACATTCAGTACTTC
>TRBV27|few|TRBJ1-1|-
CASSLGLGGTEAFF
TGTGCCAGCAGTTTAGGTCTGGGGGGCACTGAAGCTTTCTTT
>TRBV10-3|-|TRBJ1-1|TRBD1
CAAGQEEMNTEAFF
TGTGCCGCCGGACAGGAAGAAATGAACACTGAAGCTTTCTTT
>TRBV7-2|-|TRBJ2-3|TRBD2
CASSPTRLAGTDTQYF
TGTGCCAGCAGCCCGACCCGACTAGCGGGCACAGATACGCAGTATTTT
>TRBV6-1|-|TRBJ2-1|TRBD2
CASSAGGPLDEQFF
TGTGCCAGCTCCGCGGGAGGGCCCCTGGATGAGCAGTTCTTC
>TRBV28|once|TRBJ1-1|-
CASGGRAFF
TGTGCCAGCGGCGGGCGGGCTTTCTTT
>TRBV30|-|TRBJ1-4|-
CAWSAPEGERTNEKLFF
TGTGCCTGGAGTGCCCCGGAGGGAGAGCGCACTAATGAAAAACTGTTTTTT
>TRBV7-8|-|TRBJ1-5|-
CASSLGRRDQPQHF
TGTGCCAGCAGCTTAGGAAGGAGAGATCAGCCCCAGCATTTT
>TRBV6-6|-|TRBJ1-1|-
CASTGGGWNTEAFF
TGTGCCAGCACGGGGGGGGGCTGGAACACTGAAGCTTTCTTT
>TRBV9|-|TRBJ1-3|TRBD1
CASSPQTGLSGNTIYF
TGTGCCAGCAGCCCCCAGACAGGGCTCTCTGGAAACACCATATATTTT
>TRBV5-1|-|TRBJ2-3|TRBD2
CASSLVLAGGTDTQYF
TGCGCCAGCAGCTTGGTACTAGCGGGAGGCACAGATACGCAGTATTTT